This T cell receptor beta chain emerged from a study of cytomegalovirus exposure and HLA in healthy donors. This PCR relied on a set of 60 Vbeta primers and 13 Jbeta primers. Using immunoSEQ multiplex PCR, the repertoire was profiled, and TCRdb retains in-frame clones only, with some absent. This sample's table reports about 60,000 clones. The CDR3 spans 16 residues. Germline V gives CDR1 MGHRA, CDR2 YSYEKL. Trimming cost V 0 bases and J 3 bases, with 15 bases left between them. The rearrangement uses TRBV4-1 and TRBJ2-7; possible D gene TRBD2, 6 bases. The origin of this receptor is a man aged 45-60 years in good health and CMV-seropositive. Sequencing was performed on PBMCs. CDR3 region: CASSQDPASELYEQYF. The CDR3 bases are TGCGCCAGCAGCCAAGATCCCGCTAGCGAGCTCTACGAGCAGTACTTC.